One sample yielded the 10 T cell receptor beta chains listed below, sequenced in a study of CD8+ T cells in alopecia areata. The authors extracted RNA and reverse transcribed it into cDNA as the sequencing template. Clones were sequenced by immunoSEQ multiplex PCR, and TCRdb holds only the in-frame ones, with some missing. This table has 150,000 to 250,000 clones, about 62% appearing once. The treatment denotes: oral pan-JAK inhibitor, 5-10 mg twice daily. Sequenced material: CD4+ T cells sorted from blood, taken at week 24, from a patient treated with tofacitinib. The receptors stem from a human donor with alopecia areata.

The genes are TRBV15 and TRBJ1-2, with no clear D. Looked up from germline, CDR1 is LNHNV and CDR2 is YYDKDF (reference sequence). The V end was cut by 3 bases, the J end by 4 bases, with 9 bases between. The CDR3 covers 13 residues. CDR3 sequence: CATSRGSSYGYTF. As DNA, the CDR3 is TGTGCCACCAGCAGGGGCAGTTCCTATGGCTACACCTTC.

This clone was seen more than once but under ten times. The J gene is TRBJ2-2, the V gene TRBV7-2; the match to TRBD2 covers 8 bases. The CDR3 consists of 15 residues. V shed 6 bases, J shed 0 bases, and the junction held 3 bases outside the gene matches. Per germline, CDR1 SGHTA and CDR2 FQGNSA. The CDR3 here is CASRRGLANTGELFF. CDR3 nucleotides: TGTGCCAGCAGGAGGGGACTAGCGAACACCGGGGAGCTGTTTTTT.

The gene calls are TRBV5-6 and TRBJ2-7; 7 nucleotides align to TRBD2. The CDR3 spans 16 residues. Trimming at V came to 4 bases and at J to 2 bases, leaving 12 bases not matched to a gene. From germline, CDR1 is SGHDT and CDR2 YYEEEE. The CDR3 sequence: CASSTLANRVTYEQYF. The DNA for the CDR3 is TGTGCCAGCAGCACACTAGCGAATCGTGTTACCTACGAGCAGTACTTC.

The chain has TRBV5-1 and TRBJ1-2; D gene unclear. The CDR3 loop spans 13 amino acids. Germline CDR1 and CDR2: SGHRS and YFSETQ. The V and J ends lost 0 bases and 8 bases respectively, with 11 bases between them. CDR3 protein: CASSLDLMPGYTF. CDR3 nucleotides: TGCGCCAGCAGCTTGGACCTTATGCCAGGCTACACCTTC.

The chain joins TRBV7-2 to TRBJ2-3; D is perhaps TRBD2 (6 bases). The V and J ends lost 5 bases and 0 bases respectively, with 9 bases between them. The germline V gene encodes CDR1 SGHTA and CDR2 FQGNSA. CDR3 length: 14 residues. CDR3 sequence: CASSPGGSTDTQYF. Here the CDR3 DNA reads TGTGCCAGCAGCCCCGGGGGTAGCACAGATACGCAGTATTTT. The complete variable domain, with remaining parts taken from reference TRBV7-2 and TRBJ2-3, reads GAGVSQSPSNKVTEKGKDVELRCDPISGHTALYWYRQSLGQGLEFLIYFQGNSAPDKSGLPSDRFSAERTGGSVSTLTIQRTQQEDSAVYLCASSPGGSTDTQYFGPGTRLTVL.

This sequence joins TRBV5-6 and TRBJ2-1; no clear D. The CDR3 is 15 amino acids. Trimming pared 0 bases from V and 3 bases from J, leaving 10 bases between. CDR1 is SGHDT and CDR2 is YYEEEE in the germline V gene. The CDR3 nucleotides are TGTGCCAGCAGCTTGGCCGGCGCTAGCTACAATGAGCAGTTCTTC. It codes for CASSLAGASYNEQFF.

The rearrangement links TRBV5-5 to TRBJ1-1; weak D call: TRBD1 (5 bases). The ends were cut back, 0 bases at V and 3 bases at J, with 12 bases in the middle. The CDR3 consists of 15 residues. Germline V lookup: CDR1 SGHKS, CDR2 YYEKEE (reference sequence). The CDR3 reads CASSLAGGRDTEAFF. The CDR3 DNA reads TGTGCCAGCAGCTTGGCCGGGGGTCGGGACACTGAAGCTTTCTTT.

This clone was picked up a small number of times. The rearrangement joins TRBV28 to TRBJ2-5, with TRBD2 as a possible D gene (5 bases). CDR1 and CDR2 from the germline V gene are MDHEN and SYDVKM. Trimming removed 6 bases at V and 7 bases at J, with 15 bases between. The CDR3 is 13 amino acids. CDR3 region: CASSGPGRGTQYF. CDR3 in DNA: TGTGCCAGCAGCGGACCGGGTCGGGGGACCCAGTACTTC.

This clone was counted a few times. This chain connects TRBV25-1 to TRBJ1-2; 8 bases match TRBD1. Unmatched junction bases numbered 3, after V lost 2 bases and J lost 4 bases. The CDR3 is 14 residues long. Germline CDR1 is MGHDK and CDR2 is SYGVNS. CDR3 protein: CASSEQGASYGYTF. The CDR3 DNA follows: TGTGCCAGCAGTGAACAGGGGGCCAGCTATGGCTACACCTTC.

The chain couples TRBV30 to TRBJ1-2; 9 bases fit TRBD1. Germline values: CDR1 GTSNPN, CDR2 SVGIG (reference sequence). V lost 6 bases, J lost 2 bases, and 1 base stayed unmatched. CDR3 size: 12 residues. CDR3 nucleotides: TGTGCCTGCGGACAGGGGAACTATGGCTACACCTTC. Translated, it gives CACGQGNYGYTF. The entire variable domain, with the rest obtained from reference TRBV30 and TRBJ1-2, is as follows: SQTIHQWPATLVQPVGSPLSLECTVEGTSNPNLYWYRQAAGRGLQLLFYSVGIGQISSEVPQNLSASRPQDRQFILSSKKLLLSDSGFYLCACGQGNYGYTFGSGTRLTVV.